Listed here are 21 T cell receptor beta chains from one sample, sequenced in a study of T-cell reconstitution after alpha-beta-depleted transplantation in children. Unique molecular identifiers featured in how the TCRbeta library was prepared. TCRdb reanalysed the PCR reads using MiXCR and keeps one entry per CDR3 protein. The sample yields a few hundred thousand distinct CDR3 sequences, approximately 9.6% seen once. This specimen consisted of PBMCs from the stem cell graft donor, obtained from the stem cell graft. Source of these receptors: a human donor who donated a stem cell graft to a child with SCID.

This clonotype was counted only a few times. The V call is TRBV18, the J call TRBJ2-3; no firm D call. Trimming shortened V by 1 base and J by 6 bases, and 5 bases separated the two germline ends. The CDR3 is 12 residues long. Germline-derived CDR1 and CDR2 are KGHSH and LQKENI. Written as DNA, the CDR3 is TGTGCCAGCTCACCACTGGTTGATACGCAGTATTTT. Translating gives CASSPLVDTQYF.

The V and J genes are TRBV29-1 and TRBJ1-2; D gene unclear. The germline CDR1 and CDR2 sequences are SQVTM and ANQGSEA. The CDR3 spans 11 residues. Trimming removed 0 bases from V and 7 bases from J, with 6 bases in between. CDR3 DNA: TGCAGCGTTGAAGAAGGTTCTGGCTACACCTTC. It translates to CSVEEGSGYTF.

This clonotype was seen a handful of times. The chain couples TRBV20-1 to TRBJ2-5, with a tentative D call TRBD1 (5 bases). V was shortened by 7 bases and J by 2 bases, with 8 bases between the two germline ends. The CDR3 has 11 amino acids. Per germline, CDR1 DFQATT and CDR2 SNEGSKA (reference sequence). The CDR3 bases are TGCAGTGGCGACAGTCAAGAGACCCAGTACTTC. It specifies CSGDSQETQYF.

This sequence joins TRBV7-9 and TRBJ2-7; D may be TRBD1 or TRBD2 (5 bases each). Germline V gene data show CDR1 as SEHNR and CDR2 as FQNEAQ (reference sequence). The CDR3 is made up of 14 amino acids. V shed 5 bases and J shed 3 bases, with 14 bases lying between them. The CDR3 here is CASSHRGNYYEQYF. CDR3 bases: TGTGCCAGCAGCCACCGGGGCAATTACTACGAGCAGTACTTC.

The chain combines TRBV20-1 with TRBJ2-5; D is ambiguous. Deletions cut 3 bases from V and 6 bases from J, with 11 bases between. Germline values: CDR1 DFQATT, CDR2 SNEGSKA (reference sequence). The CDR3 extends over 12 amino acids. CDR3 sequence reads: CSARIHLQTQYF. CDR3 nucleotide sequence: TGCAGTGCTAGGATCCATCTACAGACCCAGTACTTC.

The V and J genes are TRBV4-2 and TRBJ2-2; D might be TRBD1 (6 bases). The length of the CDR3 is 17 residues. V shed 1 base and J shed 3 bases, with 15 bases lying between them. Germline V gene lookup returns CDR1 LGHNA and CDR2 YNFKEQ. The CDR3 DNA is TGTGCCAGCAGCCAAGTGGGTGGCAGGGGCTACACCGGGGAGCTGTTTTTT. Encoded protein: CASSQVGGRGYTGELFF.

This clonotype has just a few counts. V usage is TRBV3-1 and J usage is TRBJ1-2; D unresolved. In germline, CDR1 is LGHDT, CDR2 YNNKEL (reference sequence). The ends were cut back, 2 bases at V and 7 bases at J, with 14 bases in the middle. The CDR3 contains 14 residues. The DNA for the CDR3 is TGTGCCAGCAGCCAATATTCCAGCTCAGGTGGCTACACCTTC. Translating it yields CASSQYSSSGGYTF.

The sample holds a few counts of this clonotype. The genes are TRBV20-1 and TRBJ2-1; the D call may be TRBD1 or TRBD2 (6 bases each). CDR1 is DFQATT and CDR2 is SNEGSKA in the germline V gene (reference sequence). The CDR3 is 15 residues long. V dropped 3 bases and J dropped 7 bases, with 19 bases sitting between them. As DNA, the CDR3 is TGCAGTGCTAGGGGACTTGGGGGCCCCTGGAATGAGCAGTTCTTC. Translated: CSARGLGGPWNEQFF.

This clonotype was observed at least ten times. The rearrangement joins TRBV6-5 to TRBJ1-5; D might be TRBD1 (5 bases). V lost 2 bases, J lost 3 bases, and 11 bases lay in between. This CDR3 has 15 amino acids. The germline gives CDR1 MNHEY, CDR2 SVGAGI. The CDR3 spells CASSYNGGDNQPQHF. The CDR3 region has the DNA TGTGCCAGCAGTTACAACGGGGGGGACAATCAGCCCCAGCATTTT.

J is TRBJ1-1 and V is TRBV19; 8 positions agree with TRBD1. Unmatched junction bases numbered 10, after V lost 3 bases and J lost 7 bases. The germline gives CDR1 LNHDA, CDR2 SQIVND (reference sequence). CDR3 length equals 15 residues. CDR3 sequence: CASSIIRQGADEAFF. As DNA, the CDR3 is TGTGCCAGTAGTATCATTCGGCAGGGGGCCGATGAAGCTTTCTTT.

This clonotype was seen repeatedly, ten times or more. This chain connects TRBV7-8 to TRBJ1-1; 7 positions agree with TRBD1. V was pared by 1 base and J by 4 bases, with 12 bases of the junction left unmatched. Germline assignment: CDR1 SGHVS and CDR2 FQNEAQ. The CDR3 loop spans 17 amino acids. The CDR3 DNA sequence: TGTGCCAGCAGCTTAGGCGGACAGGCCGAAAGGACCACTGAAGCTTTCTTT. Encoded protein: CASSLGGQAERTTEAFF.

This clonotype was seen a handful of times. CDR3 DNA sequence: TGTGCCAGCAGCCAAGGGCGGGGGGGGGCCTTGGGGACCCAGTACTTC. It is translated as CASSQGRGGALGTQYF. V is TRBV4-2 and J is TRBJ2-5; 9 positions agree with TRBD2. V lost 1 base to trimming and J lost 7 bases; unmatched junction nucleotides: 10. CDR1 LGHNA and CDR2 YNFKEQ come from the germline V gene. This CDR3 has 16 amino acids.

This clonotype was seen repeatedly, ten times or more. CDR3 bases: TGTGCCAGCAGATTCACCCTCCAGCCTAACTATGGCTACACCTTC. This translates into CASRFTLQPNYGYTF. The chain recombines TRBV12-3 or TRBV12-4 with TRBJ1-2; D remains unclear. The CDR3 sequence is 15 residues long. Trimming took 6 bases from V and 0 from J, leaving 14 bases between them.

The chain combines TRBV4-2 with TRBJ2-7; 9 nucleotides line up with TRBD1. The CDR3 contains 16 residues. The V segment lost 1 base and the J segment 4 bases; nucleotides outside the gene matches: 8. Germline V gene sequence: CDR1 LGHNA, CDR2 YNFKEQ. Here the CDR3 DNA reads TGTGCCAGCAGCCAAGGTACCGGGACAGGGCGTTACGAGCAGTACTTC. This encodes CASSQGTGTGRYEQYF.

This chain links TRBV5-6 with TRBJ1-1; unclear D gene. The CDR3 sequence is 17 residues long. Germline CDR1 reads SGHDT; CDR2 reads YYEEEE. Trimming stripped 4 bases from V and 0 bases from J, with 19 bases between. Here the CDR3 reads CASSNPPLGYMNTEAFF. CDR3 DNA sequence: TGTGCCAGCAGCAATCCCCCCTTGGGATACATGAACACTGAAGCTTTCTTT.

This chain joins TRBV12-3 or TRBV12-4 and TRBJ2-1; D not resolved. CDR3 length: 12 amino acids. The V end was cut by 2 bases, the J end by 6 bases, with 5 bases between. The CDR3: CASSLWFNEQFF. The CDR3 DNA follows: TGTGCCAGCAGTTTATGGTTCAATGAGCAGTTCTTC.

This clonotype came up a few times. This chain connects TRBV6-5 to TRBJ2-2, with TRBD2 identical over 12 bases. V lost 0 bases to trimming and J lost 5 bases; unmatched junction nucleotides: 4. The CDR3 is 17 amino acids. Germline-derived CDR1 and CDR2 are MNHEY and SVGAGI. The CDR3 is CASSYSLAGGPTGELFF. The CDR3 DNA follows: TGTGCCAGCAGTTACTCTCTAGCGGGGGGGCCTACCGGGGAGCTGTTTTTT.

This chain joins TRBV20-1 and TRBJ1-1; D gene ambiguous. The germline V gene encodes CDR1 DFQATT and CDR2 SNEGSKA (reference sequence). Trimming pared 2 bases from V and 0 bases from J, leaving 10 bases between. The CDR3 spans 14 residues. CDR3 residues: CSARLGPVNTEAFF. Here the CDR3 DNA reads TGCAGTGCTAGATTGGGTCCCGTGAACACTGAAGCTTTCTTT.

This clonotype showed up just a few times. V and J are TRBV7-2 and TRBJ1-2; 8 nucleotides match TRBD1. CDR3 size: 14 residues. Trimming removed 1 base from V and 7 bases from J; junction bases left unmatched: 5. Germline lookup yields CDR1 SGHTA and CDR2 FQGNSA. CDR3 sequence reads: CASSLDTGGAGYTF. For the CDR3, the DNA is TGTGCCAGCAGCTTAGATACAGGGGGAGCTGGCTACACCTTC.

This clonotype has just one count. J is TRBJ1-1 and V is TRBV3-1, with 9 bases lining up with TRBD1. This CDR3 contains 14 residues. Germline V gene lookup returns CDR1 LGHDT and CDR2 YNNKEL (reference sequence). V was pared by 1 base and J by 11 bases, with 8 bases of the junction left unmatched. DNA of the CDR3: TGTGCCAGCAGCCAAGGTCAGGGACAGGGAAGGGCTTTCTTT. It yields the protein CASSQGQGQGRAFF.

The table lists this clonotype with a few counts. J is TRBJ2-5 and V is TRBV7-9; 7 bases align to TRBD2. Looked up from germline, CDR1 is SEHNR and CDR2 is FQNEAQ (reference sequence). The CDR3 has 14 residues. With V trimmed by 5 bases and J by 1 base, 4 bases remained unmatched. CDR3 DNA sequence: TGTGCCAGCAGCAGCCCGGGAGGCCAAGAGACCCAGTACTTC. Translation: CASSSPGGQETQYF. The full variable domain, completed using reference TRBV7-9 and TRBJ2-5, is DTGVSQNPRHKITKRGQNVTFRCDPISEHNRLYWYRQTLGQGPEFLTYFQNEAQLEKSRLLSDRFSAERPKGSFSTLEIQRTEQGDSAMYLCASSSPGGQETQYFGPGTRLLVL.